Presented here are 4 T cell receptor beta chains from one specimen sequenced in a study of blood T cell repertoires in COVID-19. Profiled with immunoSEQ multiplex PCR; TCRdb holds only in-frame clones, not every one. This sample has over 150,000 clones, with roughly 90% found just once. The sequenced sample consisted of peripheral blood. These receptors were obtained from a man in his fifties with acute or convalescent COVID-19.

The V call is TRBV4-1, the J call TRBJ1-2; D is possibly TRBD1 (6 bases). CDR3 size: 15 residues. CDR1 is MGHRA, CDR2 YSYEKL, per germline. Trimming stripped 1 base from V and 2 bases from J, with 11 bases between. The CDR3 DNA follows: TGCGCCAGCAGCCAAGTCGCCGGACAGAACTATGGCTACACCTTC. It codes for CASSQVAGQNYGYTF.

V is TRBV3-1 (or the pseudogene TRBV3-2) and J is TRBJ1-3; D is unresolved. The CDR3 consists of 14 residues. CDR1 LGHDT and CDR2 YNNKEL come from the germline V gene (reference sequence). Between the trimmed V and J ends, which lost 1 base and 3 bases, there was a span of 7 bases. CDR3 coding DNA: TGTGCCAGCAGCCAAGCCGGTAGTGGAAACACCATATATTTT. Protein product: CASSQAGSGNTIYF.

The chain combines TRBV28 with TRBJ2-3, with a possible D match to TRBD2 (5 bases). CDR3 length equals 16 residues. V was trimmed by 5 bases and J by 2 bases, leaving 17 bases between them. Germline CDR1 MDHEN, CDR2 SYDVKM. CDR3 amino acids: CASSPYRGAITDTQYF. For the CDR3, the DNA is TGTGCCAGCAGTCCCTACCGGGGAGCTATCACAGATACGCAGTATTTT.

The V gene is TRBV7-2, the J gene TRBJ2-5, with 9 bases lining up with TRBD2. The CDR3 runs 15 residues. From germline, CDR1 is SGHTA and CDR2 FQGNSA. The V gene end was trimmed by 5 bases and the J gene end by 5 bases; junction bases not matched to a gene: 9. The CDR3 region is CASSIRIAGVETQYF. As DNA, the CDR3 is TGTGCCAGCAGCATAAGAATAGCGGGAGTGGAGACCCAGTACTTC.